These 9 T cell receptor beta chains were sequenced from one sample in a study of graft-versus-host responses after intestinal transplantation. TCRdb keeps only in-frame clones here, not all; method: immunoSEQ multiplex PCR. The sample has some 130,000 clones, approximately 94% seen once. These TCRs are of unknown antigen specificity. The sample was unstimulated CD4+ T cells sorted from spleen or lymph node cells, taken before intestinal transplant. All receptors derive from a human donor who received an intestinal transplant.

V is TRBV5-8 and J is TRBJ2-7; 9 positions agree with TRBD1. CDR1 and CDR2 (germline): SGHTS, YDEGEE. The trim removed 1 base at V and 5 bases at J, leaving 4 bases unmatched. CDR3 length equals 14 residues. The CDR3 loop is CASSLRGQGHEQYF. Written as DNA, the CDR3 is TGTGCCAGCAGCTTGAGGGGACAGGGCCACGAGCAGTACTTC.

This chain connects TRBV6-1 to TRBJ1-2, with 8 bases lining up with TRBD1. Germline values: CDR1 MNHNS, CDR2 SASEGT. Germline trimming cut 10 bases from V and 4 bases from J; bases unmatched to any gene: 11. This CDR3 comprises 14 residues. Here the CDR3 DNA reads TGTGCCACCGTAATCTTGACAGGGGCCTATGGCTACACCTTC. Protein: CATVILTGAYGYTF.

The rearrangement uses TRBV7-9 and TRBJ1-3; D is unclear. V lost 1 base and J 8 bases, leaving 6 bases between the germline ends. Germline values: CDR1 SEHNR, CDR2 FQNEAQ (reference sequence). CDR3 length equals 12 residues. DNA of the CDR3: TGTGCCAGCAGCTTAGTCTGGGACACCATATATTTT. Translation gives CASSLVWDTIYF.

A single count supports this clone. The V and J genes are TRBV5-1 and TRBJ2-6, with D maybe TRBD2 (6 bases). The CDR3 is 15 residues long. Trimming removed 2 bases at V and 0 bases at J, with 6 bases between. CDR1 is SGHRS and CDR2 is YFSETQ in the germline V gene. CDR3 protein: CASSFGGSGANVLTF. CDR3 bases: TGCGCCAGCAGCTTCGGGGGCTCTGGGGCCAACGTCCTGACTTTC.

DNA of the CDR3: TGTGCCAGCAGTGAAAGTCTAGGAGGGAATGAAAAACTGTTTTTT. Amino acid sequence: CASSESLGGNEKLFF. This chain joins TRBV25-1 and TRBJ1-4; unclear D gene. The V end was cut by 2 bases, the J end by 5 bases, with 12 bases between. Germline V gene lookup returns CDR1 MGHDK and CDR2 SYGVNS. CDR3 size: 15 residues.

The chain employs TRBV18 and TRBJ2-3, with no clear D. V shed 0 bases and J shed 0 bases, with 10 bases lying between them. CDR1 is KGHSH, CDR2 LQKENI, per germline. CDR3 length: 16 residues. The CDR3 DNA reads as TGTGCCAGCTCACCACCTGGGCGGCCTAGCACAGATACGCAGTATTTT. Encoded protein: CASSPPGRPSTDTQYF.

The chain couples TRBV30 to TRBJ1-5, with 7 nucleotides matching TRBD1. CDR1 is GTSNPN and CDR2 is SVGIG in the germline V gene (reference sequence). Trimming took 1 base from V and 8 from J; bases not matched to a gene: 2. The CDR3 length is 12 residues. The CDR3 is CAWSEGGEPQHF. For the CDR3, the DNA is TGTGCCTGGAGTGAAGGGGGCGAGCCCCAGCATTTT.

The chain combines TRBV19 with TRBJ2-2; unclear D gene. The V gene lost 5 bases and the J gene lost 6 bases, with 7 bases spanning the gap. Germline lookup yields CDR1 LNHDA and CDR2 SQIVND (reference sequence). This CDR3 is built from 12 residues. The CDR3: CASSGQAGELFF. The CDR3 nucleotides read TGTGCCAGTAGTGGGCAGGCCGGGGAGCTGTTTTTT.

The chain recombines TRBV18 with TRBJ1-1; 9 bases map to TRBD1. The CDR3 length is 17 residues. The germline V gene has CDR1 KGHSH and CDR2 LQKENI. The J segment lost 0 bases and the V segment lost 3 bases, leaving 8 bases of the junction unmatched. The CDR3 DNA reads TGTGCCAGCTCACCGAAGGACAGGGGCTCAATGAACACTGAAGCTTTCTTT. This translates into CASSPKDRGSMNTEAFF.